The 20 T cell receptor beta chains below come from one sample, sequenced in a study of T cells after yellow fever vaccination. TCRdb reprocessed the 5' RACE reads via MiXCR and lists one record per CDR3 protein. The top ten clones hold about 15% of a sample with 610,000 or so distinct CDR3 sequences, roughly an eighth of them seen once. The material sequenced was PBMCs, taken on the day of the yellow fever booster vaccination. The receptors stem from a man aged 25 to 40 who received the YFV17D yellow fever vaccine.

This clonotype was seen a few times. The rearrangement joins TRBV20-1 to TRBJ2-3; 9 nucleotides line up with TRBD1. The CDR3 loop spans 14 amino acids. After removal of 5 bases from V and 1 base from J, the junction contained 4 bases not matched to a gene. Germline V lookup: CDR1 DFQATT, CDR2 SNEGSKA (reference sequence). The CDR3 DNA reads TGCAGTGCTGAGGGACAGGGCCGCACAGATACGCAGTATTTT. It yields the protein CSAEGQGRTDTQYF.

The CDR3 DNA reads as TGCAGCGGCCTTAGCGGGAGCGCCAGCTCCTACAATGAGCAGTTCTTC. Translating it yields CSGLSGSASSYNEQFF. This rearrangement joins TRBV29-1 to TRBJ2-1; TRBD2 agrees at 9 bases. The CDR3 is made up of 16 amino acids. The germline CDR1 and CDR2 sequences are SQVTM and ANQGSEA. Unmatched junction bases numbered 10, after V lost 7 bases and J lost 0 bases.

In this sample, this clonotype turned up many times. The genes are TRBV18 and TRBJ2-1; 10 nucleotides line up with TRBD2. V shed 3 bases, J shed 4 bases, and the junction held 18 bases outside the gene matches. The CDR3 length is 20 residues. Germline values: CDR1 KGHSH, CDR2 LQKENI. In DNA form, the CDR3 reads TGTGCCAGCTCACCCCTACGGACTAGCGGACATGAAGGGTTATACAATGAGCAGTTCTTC. The encoded protein is CASSPLRTSGHEGLYNEQFF. The complete variable domain, with remaining parts taken from reference TRBV18 and TRBJ2-1, reads NAGVMQNPRHLVRRRGQEARLRCSPMKGHSHVYWYRQLPEEGLKFMVYLQKENIIDESGMPKERFSAEFPKEGPSILRIQQVVRGDSAAYFCASSPLRTSGHEGLYNEQFFGPGTRLTVL.

This clonotype was counted between two and nine times. The chain carries TRBV14 and TRBJ2-3; D is tentatively TRBD1 or TRBD2 (5 bases each). This CDR3 contains 17 residues. Germline V lookup: CDR1 SGHDN, CDR2 FVKESK. With 4 bases removed from V and 2 bases from J, the gap between germline ends came to 19 bases. This CDR3 is CASSPTAGTDFTDTQYF. DNA of the CDR3: TGTGCCAGCAGCCCAACTGCCGGGACGGACTTCACAGATACGCAGTATTTT.

Only a few counts were recorded for this clonotype. This chain joins TRBV14 and TRBJ2-1; either TRBD1 or TRBD2 may supply D (5 bases each). The CDR3 loop spans 15 amino acids. Per the germline V gene, CDR1 is SGHDN and CDR2 is FVKESK. V was pared by 8 bases and J by 0 bases, with 14 bases between. The CDR3 spells CASSAGRSSYNEQFF. The DNA of the CDR3 is TGTGCCAGCTCCGCAGGGAGAAGCTCCTACAATGAGCAGTTCTTC.

This clonotype was observed at least ten times. The rearrangement uses TRBV19 and TRBJ1-4; no firm D call. V gave up 10 bases and J gave up 0 bases, with 24 bases separating them. Per the germline V gene, CDR1 is LNHDA and CDR2 is SQIVND (reference sequence). The length of the CDR3 is 18 residues. Here the CDR3 reads CATKRRVGTLATNEKLFF. The CDR3 nucleotides are TGTGCCACCAAGCGGCGGGTCGGAACCCTCGCAACTAATGAAAAACTGTTTTTT.

This clonotype turned up a few times. A read error may account for a junction end that differs from germline. The chain links TRBV28 to TRBJ2-7; maybe TRBD1 (7 bases). Germline V gene lookup returns CDR1 MDHEN and CDR2 SYDVKM. The CDR3 runs to 12 residues. CDR3 in amino acids: CASSLGGGDRSF. CDR3 in DNA: TGTGCCAGCAGTTTAGGAGGGGGCGATCGATCCTTC.

This clonotype was seen a few times. The chain recombines TRBV3-1 with TRBJ2-2; D is unresolved. The length of the CDR3 is 14 residues. Germline-derived CDR1 and CDR2 are LGHDT and YNNKEL (reference sequence). V gave up 1 base and J gave up 1 base, with 4 bases separating them. The chain's CDR3 is CASSQAVNTGELFF. The CDR3 DNA reads as TGTGCCAGCAGCCAAGCAGTGAACACCGGGGAGCTGTTTTTT.

This clonotype has just a few counts. This chain links TRBV4-2 with TRBJ2-7, with a possible D match to TRBD1 (6 bases). The germline gives CDR1 LGHNA, CDR2 YNFKEQ. The CDR3 consists of 16 residues. V was trimmed by 5 bases and J by 2 bases, leaving 19 bases between them. The CDR3 here is CASSAGDARGAYEQYF. For the CDR3, the DNA is TGTGCCAGCAGCGCAGGGGACGCCAGGGGCGCCTACGAGCAGTACTTC.

This clonotype occurred a few times. The CDR3 reads CASRPHQQGAEQYF. In DNA form, the CDR3 reads TGTGCCAGCAGACCCCACCAACAGGGGGCAGAGCAGTACTTC. The chain recombines TRBV27 with TRBJ2-7; the match to TRBD1 covers 9 bases. V shed 6 bases and J 7 bases; nucleotides not matched to a gene: 10. CDR1 is MNHEY and CDR2 is SMNVEV in the germline V gene (reference sequence). CDR3 length: 14 residues.

In its sample, this clonotype was seen a few times. The V call is TRBV5-1, the J call TRBJ2-7; 9 bases fit TRBD2. Trimming took 1 base from V and 6 from J; bases not matched to a gene: 5. The CDR3 contains 14 residues. Looked up from germline, CDR1 is SGHRS and CDR2 is YFSETQ. The CDR3 DNA is TGCGCCAGCAGCTTGTTGATAGCGGGAGTCGAGCAGTACTTC. Protein product: CASSLLIAGVEQYF.

The chain couples TRBV7-2 to TRBJ2-1; no reliable D call. CDR3 length: 12 amino acids. The germline V and J ends were trimmed by 4 bases and 7 bases, with 8 bases remaining between them. CDR1 is SGHTA, CDR2 FQGNSA, per germline. CDR3 residues: CASSSPFNEQFF. DNA of the CDR3: TGTGCCAGCAGCTCTCCTTTTAATGAGCAGTTCTTC.

The chain recombines TRBV6-5 with TRBJ2-7; 7 bases map to TRBD1. Trimming took 7 bases from V and 5 from J; bases not matched to a gene: 8. The CDR3 sequence is 13 residues long. Germline values: CDR1 MNHEY, CDR2 SVGAGI. CDR3 DNA: TGTGCCAGCACCGAGGGACAGTTCCACGAGCAGTACTTC. Protein product: CASTEGQFHEQYF.

This chain joins TRBV21-1 and TRBJ2-1; the table assigns TRBD2, which was not confirmed against the DNA. TRBV21-1 is an annotated pseudogene. There are 20 residues in the CDR3. CDR3 DNA sequence: TGTGCCAGCAGCAAAGCTAAGGGGACTGAAGGGAGGGGAAACCTTAATGAGCAGTTCTTC. The encoded protein is CASSKAKGTEGRGNLNEQFF.

The table lists this clonotype with many counts. V gene TRBV7-2 combines with J gene TRBJ2-7, with 9 bases identical to TRBD2. The V and J ends lost 1 base and 5 bases, in that order; junction bases with no gene match: 3. Per germline, CDR1 SGHTA and CDR2 FQGNSA. The length of the CDR3 is 14 residues. DNA for the CDR3: TGTGCCAGCAGCTTAGATAGCGGGAGTAACGAGCAGTACTTC. Residues: CASSLDSGSNEQYF.

This clonotype has more than one count but fewer than ten. The chain combines TRBV7-2 with TRBJ1-6; unclear D gene. The V end lost 5 bases, the J end lost 10 bases, and 12 bases lay between the germline ends. Looked up from germline, CDR1 is SGHTA and CDR2 is FQGNSA. This CDR3 is built from 13 residues. For the CDR3, the DNA is TGTGCCAGCAGCCCGCTGGGTTCCTCACCCCTCCACTTT. Residues: CASSPLGSSPLHF.

In its sample, this clonotype was seen a few times. The chain has TRBV18 and TRBJ2-7; TRBD2 matches at 13 bases. CDR1 and CDR2 (germline): KGHSH, LQKENI. Unmatched junction bases numbered 4, after V lost 0 bases and J lost 5 bases. The CDR3 spans 16 residues. CDR3 amino acids: CASSPPGLAGRDEQYF. For the CDR3, the DNA is TGTGCCAGCTCACCACCGGGACTAGCGGGGCGGGACGAGCAGTACTTC.

The chain links TRBV6-1 to TRBJ2-1; D not resolved. The CDR3 extends over 15 amino acids. V lost 4 bases, J lost 4 bases, and 14 bases lay in between. CDR1 MNHNS and CDR2 SASEGT come from the germline V gene. The CDR3 reads CASSVETDDYNEQFF. The DNA for the CDR3 is TGTGCCAGCAGTGTTGAGACCGATGATTACAATGAGCAGTTCTTC.

The chain recombines TRBV20-1 with TRBJ2-3, with D tentatively TRBD2 (6 bases). The length of the CDR3 is 12 residues. Germline V gene lookup returns CDR1 DFQATT and CDR2 SNEGSKA (reference sequence). Trimming shortened V by 7 bases and J by 0 bases, and 8 bases separated the two germline ends. The CDR3: CSERGSTDTQYF. DNA for the CDR3: TGCAGTGAACGGGGGAGCACAGATACGCAGTATTTT.

This clonotype occurred many times. The V and J genes are TRBV7-2 and TRBJ1-1, with D unresolved. Germline CDR1 and CDR2: SGHTA and FQGNSA. Trimming pared 4 bases from V and 0 bases from J, leaving 9 bases between. The CDR3 covers 14 residues. CDR3 DNA sequence: TGTGCCAGCAGCTCCGGACGGATGAACACTGAAGCTTTCTTT. Translated, it gives CASSSGRMNTEAFF. Full variable domain (remainder filled in from reference TRBV7-2 and TRBJ1-1): GAGVSQSPSNKVTEKGKDVELRCDPISGHTALYWYRQSLGQGLEFLIYFQGNSAPDKSGLPSDRFSAERTGGSVSTLTIQRTQQEDSAVYLCASSSGRMNTEAFFGQGTRLTVV.